The rows below give T cell receptor beta chains drawn from one sample of a study of cytomegalovirus exposure and HLA in healthy donors. Only in-frame clones appear in the TCRdb table, and some are missing; sequencing was by immunoSEQ multiplex PCR. The table records some 110,000 clones, over 9.5% of them present only once. Sequencing input: PBMCs. Receptor source: a man in his forties in good health and CMV-seropositive. Both conserved end residues are part of each CDR3. Each record gives: D gene, clone size, J gene, CDR3 length, V gene, CDR3 DNA, CDR3 protein. The D gene is left open where the match is weak. Not all rows give a size; the values are once, few, many and, for expanded clones, a class.

d_call: TRBD1
clone_size: -
j_call: TRBJ2-7
cdr3_length: 15
v_call: TRBV5-6
cdr3_nt: TGTGCCAGCAGTTTAGACAGGGCTGTAGCATACGAGCAGTACTTC
cdr3_aa: CASSLDRAVAYEQYF

d_call: TRBD1
clone_size: -
j_call: TRBJ2-6
cdr3_length: 17
v_call: TRBV7-9
cdr3_nt: TGTGCCAGCAGCTCGGGGACAGGTAACTCTGGGGCCAACGTCCTGACTTTC
cdr3_aa: CASSSGTGNSGANVLTF

d_call: -
clone_size: few
j_call: TRBJ2-5
cdr3_length: 12
v_call: TRBV7-9
cdr3_nt: TGTGCCAGCACCCGAGAGGCTGAGACCCAGTACTTC
cdr3_aa: CASTREAETQYF

d_call: -
clone_size: -
j_call: TRBJ2-7
cdr3_length: 15
v_call: TRBV7-8
cdr3_nt: TGTGCCAGCAGCTTAGAATCGGTCTCAAAGCTCGAGCAGTACTTC
cdr3_aa: CASSLESVSKLEQYF

d_call: TRBD1
clone_size: -
j_call: TRBJ2-3
cdr3_length: 15
v_call: TRBV28
cdr3_nt: TGTGCCAGCAGTCGGGACAGCGCCAACACAGATACGCAGTATTTT
cdr3_aa: CASSRDSANTDTQYF

d_call: TRBD2
clone_size: few
j_call: TRBJ2-3
cdr3_length: 18
v_call: TRBV5-1
cdr3_nt: TGCGCCAGCAGCCTCCGGACTAGCGGGAGGTCTAGCACAGATACGCAGTATTTT
cdr3_aa: CASSLRTSGRSSTDTQYF

d_call: TRBD2
clone_size: -
j_call: TRBJ2-5
cdr3_length: 15
v_call: TRBV7-2
cdr3_nt: TGTGCCAGCAACCCCGTAGCGGGAGTAACGCAGACCCAGTACTTC
cdr3_aa: CASNPVAGVTQTQYF

d_call: TRBD1
clone_size: -
j_call: TRBJ2-1
cdr3_length: 15
v_call: TRBV5-4
cdr3_nt: TGTGCCAGCAGGAACCGGGACAGCAACAACAATGAGCAGTTCTTC
cdr3_aa: CASRNRDSNNNEQFF

d_call: TRBD2
clone_size: -
j_call: TRBJ2-2
cdr3_length: 15
v_call: TRBV4-3
cdr3_nt: TGCGCCAGCAGCCCCCCCGGGGGGAAACCCGGGGAGCTGTTTTTT
cdr3_aa: CASSPPGGKPGELFF

d_call: -
clone_size: few
j_call: TRBJ2-7
cdr3_length: 15
v_call: TRBV5-4
cdr3_nt: TGTGCCAGCAGCTTGGTCGGACAGAGCTCCTACGAGCAGTACTTC
cdr3_aa: CASSLVGQSSYEQYF

d_call: TRBD1
clone_size: few
j_call: TRBJ2-7
cdr3_length: 12
v_call: TRBV5-6
cdr3_nt: TGTGCCAGCAGGACAGGGGTGTACGAGCAGTACTTC
cdr3_aa: CASRTGVYEQYF

d_call: -
clone_size: -
j_call: TRBJ1-1
cdr3_length: 15
v_call: TRBV11-2
cdr3_nt: TGTGCCAGCAGCTGGGGGTTGGGAGGGAACACTGAAGCTTTCTTT
cdr3_aa: CASSWGLGGNTEAFF

d_call: -
clone_size: -
j_call: TRBJ1-2
cdr3_length: 12
v_call: TRBV19
cdr3_nt: TGTGCCAGTAGTATCACAGGTATTGGCTACACCTTC
cdr3_aa: CASSITGIGYTF

d_call: TRBD1
clone_size: few
j_call: TRBJ2-5
cdr3_length: 14
v_call: TRBV5-1
cdr3_nt: TGCGCCAGCAGATTGGGACAGTGGGAAGAGACCCAGTACTTC
cdr3_aa: CASRLGQWEETQYF

d_call: TRBD2
clone_size: few
j_call: TRBJ2-3
cdr3_length: 19
v_call: TRBV28
cdr3_nt: TGTGCCAGCAGCGCCCCCGGGACTAGCGGGAGGAAAGCGTCAGATACGCAGTATTTT
cdr3_aa: CASSAPGTSGRKASDTQYF

d_call: -
clone_size: few
j_call: TRBJ2-7
cdr3_length: 15
v_call: TRBV19
cdr3_nt: TGTGCCAGTAGTACTTCTAGCGCAACCCCTACGAAGCAGTACTTC
cdr3_aa: CASSTSSATPTKQYF

d_call: -
clone_size: -
j_call: TRBJ1-6
cdr3_length: 15
v_call: TRBV5-1
cdr3_nt: TGCGCCAGCAGCTTGTCGGGGGGAGGCAATTCACCCCTCCACTTT
cdr3_aa: CASSLSGGGNSPLHF

d_call: -
clone_size: few
j_call: TRBJ2-7
cdr3_length: 15
v_call: TRBV9
cdr3_nt: TGTGCCAGCAGCGTAGGTGGGGGACTGGGCTACGAGCAGTACTTC
cdr3_aa: CASSVGGGLGYEQYF

d_call: -
clone_size: few
j_call: TRBJ2-7
cdr3_length: 13
v_call: TRBV5-4
cdr3_nt: TGTGCCAGCAGCTTGGTTAGCTCCTACGAGCAGTACTTC
cdr3_aa: CASSLVSSYEQYF

d_call: -
clone_size: -
j_call: TRBJ1-1
cdr3_length: 13
v_call: TRBV7-9
cdr3_nt: TGTGCCAGCAGCTTAGTGGGGACACCCGAAGCTTTCTTT
cdr3_aa: CASSLVGTPEAFF

d_call: -
clone_size: -
j_call: TRBJ1-1
cdr3_length: 13
v_call: TRBV18
cdr3_nt: TGTGCCAGCTCACAGGGACAGAACACTGAAGCTTTCTTT
cdr3_aa: CASSQGQNTEAFF

d_call: -
clone_size: -
j_call: TRBJ1-1
cdr3_length: 11
v_call: TRBV10-2
cdr3_nt: TGCGCCAGTTTACAGGGCACTGAAGCTTTCTTT
cdr3_aa: CASLQGTEAFF

d_call: -
clone_size: few
j_call: TRBJ1-1
cdr3_length: 17
v_call: TRBV5-4
cdr3_nt: TGTGCCAGCAGCCGGGGGGGTGGGTCCCCCATGAACACTGAAGCTTTCTTT
cdr3_aa: CASSRGGGSPMNTEAFF

d_call: -
clone_size: few
j_call: TRBJ1-2
cdr3_length: 16
v_call: TRBV18
cdr3_nt: TGTGCCAGCTCACCACGAAAGGGTCAGGGAAACTATGGCTACACCTTC
cdr3_aa: CASSPRKGQGNYGYTF

d_call: TRBD1
clone_size: -
j_call: TRBJ2-7
cdr3_length: 14
v_call: TRBV5-6
cdr3_nt: TGTGCCAGCAGCTTGACTACAGGGGGCTACGAGCAGTACTTC
cdr3_aa: CASSLTTGGYEQYF

d_call: -
clone_size: few
j_call: TRBJ1-4
cdr3_length: 12
v_call: TRBV10-1
cdr3_nt: TGCGCCAGCAGTGAGGGAGGTGAAAAACTGTTTTTT
cdr3_aa: CASSEGGEKLFF

d_call: -
clone_size: -
j_call: TRBJ2-7
cdr3_length: 16
v_call: TRBV25-1
cdr3_nt: TGTGCCAGCAGTGACCTTGGACTATCGAGGCGATACGAGCAGTACTTC
cdr3_aa: CASSDLGLSRRYEQYF

d_call: -
clone_size: -
j_call: TRBJ1-3
cdr3_length: 15
v_call: TRBV5-5
cdr3_nt: TGTGCCAGCAGCTCGCCGTGGGGGGCTGGAAACACCATATATTTT
cdr3_aa: CASSSPWGAGNTIYF